The 5 T cell receptor beta chains given below trace back to one sample, sequenced in a study of T cells after yellow fever vaccination (dated by TCRdb to the late 2010s). Preparation of the library involved 5' RACE. The sequencer was an Illumina NovaSeq 6000. In-frame beta chains were kept once TCRdb had trimmed the public reads at Q25 with fastp and called clones with MiXCR. Every distinct CDR3 protein forms one entry, paired with its most common genes and DNA. In all, the sample holds under 200,000 distinct CDR3 sequences, and approximately 11% of those were seen once. Approximately 34% of the sample is held by the ten biggest clonotypes. The sample's treatment or condition label is to be understood as: live attenuated yellow fever vaccine strain. Here the sequenced sample was CD8+ T cells sorted from PBMCs, taken 15 days after the yellow fever booster vaccination. Receptors were obtained from a man aged 18 to 30 who received the YFV17D yellow fever vaccine.

This clonotype was observed a single time. The J gene is TRBJ2-2, the V gene TRBV7-6; D gene unclear. V was clipped by 3 bases and J by 1 base, with 9 bases between them. Germline V gene sequence: CDR1 SGHVS, CDR2 FNYEAQ. The CDR3 runs 15 residues. The CDR3 DNA follows: TGTGCCAGCAGCTTTTGGGTGCGGAACACCGGGGAGCTGTTTTTT. It translates to CASSFWVRNTGELFF.

This chain joins TRBV7-8 and TRBJ1-4; TRBD1 matches 10 bases. The CDR3 extends over 15 amino acids. The junction had 10 bases not matched to a gene; V was cut back by 1 base and J by 14 bases. Germline V lookup: CDR1 SGHVS, CDR2 FQNEAQ. CDR3 sequence: CASSLEGTGAPILFF. CDR3 DNA: TGTGCCAGCAGCTTAGAAGGGACAGGGGCTCCCATCCTGTTTTTT. The variable domain in full, with the rest retrieved from reference TRBV7-8 and TRBJ1-4, is GAGVSQSPRYKVAKRGQDVALRCDPISGHVSLFWYQQALGQGPEFLTYFQNEAQLDKSGLPSDRFFAERPEGSVSTLKIQRTQQEDSAVYLCASSLEGTGAPILFFGSGTQLSVL.

This chain uses TRBV7-6 with TRBJ2-5; D is unresolved. The germline CDR1 and CDR2 sequences are SGHVS and FNYEAQ. CDR3 length: 15 residues. Trimming cost V 3 bases and J 4 bases, with 15 bases left between them. The CDR3, as DNA: TGTGCCAGCAGCTTCGAGGTCTTGGATGCAGAGACCCAGTACTTC. This encodes CASSFEVLDAETQYF.

The sample holds a few counts of this clonotype. The V and J genes are TRBV4-1 and TRBJ2-3; unclear D gene. The ends were cut back, 2 bases at V and 12 bases at J, with 3 bases in the middle. This CDR3 has 9 residues. Germline V gives CDR1 MGHRA, CDR2 YSYEKL. This CDR3 reads CASSQPQYF. The DNA of the CDR3 is TGCGCCAGCAGCCAACCCCAGTATTTT.

The V and J genes are TRBV5-1 and TRBJ2-3; 7 positions agree with TRBD1. The V gene's germline CDR1 is SGHRS and CDR2 YFSETQ. V lost 0 bases and J lost 4; bases outside the gene matches: 5. This CDR3 has 15 residues. The CDR3, as DNA: TGCGCCAGCAGCTTGGAGGGACAGCCAGCAGATACGCAGTATTTT. It yields the protein CASSLEGQPADTQYF.